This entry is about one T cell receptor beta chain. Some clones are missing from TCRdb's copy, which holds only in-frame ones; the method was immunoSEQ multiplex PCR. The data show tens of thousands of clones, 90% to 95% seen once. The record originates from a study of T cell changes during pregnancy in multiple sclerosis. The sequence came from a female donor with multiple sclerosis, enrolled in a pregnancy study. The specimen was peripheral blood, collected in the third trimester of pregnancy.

The CDR3 protein is CASSLGGALGTYEQYF. In DNA, the CDR3 is TGTGCCAGCAGCTTAGGCGGGGCGTTGGGTACCTACGAGCAGTACTTC. The V call is TRBV7-7, the J call TRBJ2-7; maybe TRBD2 (6 bases). The V and J ends lost 1 base and 2 bases respectively, with 15 bases between them. Per the germline V gene, CDR1 is SSHAT and CDR2 is FNYEAQ (reference sequence). This CDR3 region has 16 residues.